Below, 14 T cell receptor beta chains from the same sample are listed, as sequenced in a study of OX40 agonist ivuxolimab in advanced cancers. The repertoire was sequenced with immunoSEQ multiplex PCR; TCRdb's copy has only in-frame clones and lacks some. The sample contains about 11,000 clones, approximately 86% of which appear only once. The input for sequencing was CD4+ or CD8+ T cells sorted from blood, taken in a trial of the OX40 agonist ivuxolimab. The source is an adult with an advanced solid tumor such as melanoma, head and neck, liver or kidney cancer.

The rearrangement uses TRBV11-1 and TRBJ2-5; 8 bases are a match to TRBD2. Germline lookup yields CDR1 SGHAT and CDR2 FQDESV (reference sequence). The CDR3 consists of 15 residues. With V trimmed by 3 bases and J by 1 base, 4 bases remained unmatched. In DNA form, the CDR3 reads TGTGCCAGCAGCTTTCCAACTAGCGGCCAAGAGACCCAGTACTTC. This gives the protein CASSFPTSGQETQYF.

The count of this clone is one. The chain carries TRBV9 and TRBJ1-2; 11 bases fit TRBD1. The CDR3 sequence is 17 residues long. The germline V gene encodes CDR1 SGDLS and CDR2 YYNGEE. V was pared by 4 bases and J by 7 bases, with 15 bases of the junction left unmatched. The DNA of the CDR3 is TGTGCCAGCAGCATCAACCCTAGGACAGGGGGCTTGAGTGGCTACACCTTC. Its translation: CASSINPRTGGLSGYTF.

This clone was detected once. This chain joins TRBV2 and TRBJ2-1; D is tentatively TRBD1 or TRBD2 (5 bases each). Trimming removed 8 bases from V and 0 bases from J, with 14 bases in between. CDR1 is SNHLY and CDR2 is FYNNEI in the germline V gene. The CDR3 extends over 15 amino acids. CDR3 in DNA: TGTGCCAGCGTGCCAGGGAGTAGCTCCTACAATGAGCAGTTCTTC. Residues: CASVPGSSSYNEQFF.

The CDR3 loop reads CAISDGKQRELLGTQYF. DNA of the CDR3: TGTGCCATCAGTGACGGGAAACAGAGAGAACTTCTTGGGACCCAGTACTTC. The genes are TRBV10-3 and TRBJ2-5; maybe TRBD2 (5 bases). CDR1 is ENHRY, CDR2 SYGVKD, per germline. The CDR3 contains 17 residues. V was trimmed by 3 bases and J by 7 bases, leaving 24 bases between them.

V is TRBV30 and J is TRBJ1-1, with D maybe TRBD1 (5 bases). The V end was cut by 5 bases, the J end by 8 bases, with 18 bases between. The CDR3 is 13 amino acids. Germline CDR1 reads GTSNPN; CDR2 reads SVGIG (reference sequence). The CDR3 bases are TGTGCCTGGTACGCGCGGGGGGGGAGGGAAGCTTTCTTT. Translating it yields CAWYARGGREAFF.

The V gene is TRBV28, the J gene TRBJ2-1; D gene unclear. V gave up 6 bases and J gave up 3 bases, with 12 bases separating them. CDR3 length: 14 amino acids. CDR1 is MDHEN and CDR2 is SYDVKM in the germline V gene. CDR3 DNA sequence: TGTGCCAGCAGGGTGGCTGGGGACTACAATGAGCAGTTCTTC. This sequence encodes CASRVAGDYNEQFF.

The CDR3 loop reads CASSLGPPTDTQYF. CDR3 coding DNA: TGTGCCAGCAGCTTAGGACCCCCCACAGATACGCAGTATTTT. This chain joins TRBV7-6 and TRBJ2-3, with D uncertain. The CDR3 has 14 amino acids. V dropped 1 base and J dropped 2 bases, with 7 bases sitting between them. Germline V gives CDR1 SGHVS, CDR2 FNYEAQ.

The chain joins TRBV19 to TRBJ2-2; TRBD1 matches 7 bases. The CDR3 covers 14 residues. Losses at the gene ends were 6 bases for V and 5 bases for J; bases not matched to a gene: 6. The germline V gene encodes CDR1 LNHDA and CDR2 SQIVND (reference sequence). CDR3 in DNA: TGTGCCAGTAGCTTGACAGGGATAACCGGGGAGCTGTTTTTT. Translated, it gives CASSLTGITGELFF.

The chain joins TRBV27 to TRBJ1-5; 8 nucleotides align to TRBD1. The CDR3 is 14 residues long. After removal of 2 bases from V and 9 bases from J, the junction contained 6 bases not matched to a gene. The germline gives CDR1 MNHEY, CDR2 SMNVEV (reference sequence). The CDR3 spells CASSLGRGRRPQHF. CDR3 DNA: TGTGCCAGCAGTTTAGGCAGGGGGCGTCGGCCCCAGCATTTT.

The chain links TRBV28 to TRBJ2-3; possibly TRBD2 for D (7 bases). Trimming stripped 3 bases from V and 4 bases from J, with 11 bases between. CDR1 MDHEN and CDR2 SYDVKM come from the germline V gene. CDR3 length: 14 residues. As DNA, the CDR3 is TGTGCCAGCAGTTTCCGGGGGGCGTCAGATACGCAGTATTTT. It codes for CASSFRGASDTQYF.

The rearrangement links TRBV27 to TRBJ1-5; no firm D call. This CDR3 region has 15 residues. With 2 bases removed from V and 0 bases from J, the gap between germline ends came to 8 bases. Germline loops: CDR1 MNHEY, CDR2 SMNVEV (reference sequence). CDR3 residues: CASSLKGNSNQPQHF. The CDR3 DNA is TGTGCCAGCAGTTTAAAGGGAAATAGCAATCAGCCCCAGCATTTT.

V usage is TRBV4-1 and J usage is TRBJ2-7, with D possibly TRBD2 on 6 matching bases. Germline loops: CDR1 MGHRA, CDR2 YSYEKL. The CDR3 covers 15 residues. The V and J ends lost 1 base and 6 bases respectively, with 16 bases between them. The CDR3 DNA follows: TGCGCCAGCAGCCAAGGGGTATCGGGAGCGGCCGAGCAGTACTTC. This gives the protein CASSQGVSGAAEQYF.

This sequence joins TRBV5-5 and TRBJ2-1; TRBD1 aligns across 10 bases. The CDR3 runs 15 residues. V dropped 4 bases and J dropped 8; count of bases not matched to a gene: 9. CDR1 and CDR2 from the germline V gene are SGHKS and YYEKEE (reference sequence). This CDR3 is CASSPGTGAVDEQFF. The CDR3 nucleotides read TGTGCCAGCAGCCCGGGGACAGGGGCAGTGGATGAGCAGTTCTTC.

The chain carries TRBV10-2 and TRBJ2-3; TRBD2 aligns across 11 bases. V shed 6 bases, J shed 2 bases, and the junction held 13 bases outside the gene matches. Germline CDR1 and CDR2: WSHSY and SAAADI. CDR3 length: 18 residues. In nucleotides, the CDR3 is TGCGCCAGCAGAGCCCGGGCCAGGACTAGCGGGCCCACAGATACGCAGTATTTT. Translated: CASRARARTSGPTDTQYF.